The rows below give T cell receptor beta chains drawn from one sample of a study of blood T cell repertoires in COVID-19. The assay was immunoSEQ multiplex PCR, and TCRdb's table has in-frame clones only and misses some. The sample has some 300,000 clones, around 90% seen once. Sequencing was performed on PBMCs or T cells enriched from blood (not recorded which). The receptors shown here come from a woman aged 30 to 39 who had recovered from COVID-19. The CDR3 runs from the conserved cysteine through the conserved F or W. A D gene is named only where the DNA matches it firmly. Size tells how often a clone was seen (once, few, many) or the class of an expanded clone, and some rows leave it out.

>-|-|TRBJ2-1|TRBV24-1
CATSDFAGPYNEQFF
TGTGCCACCAGTGATTTCGCGGGTCCCTACAATGAGCAGTTCTTC
>-|TRBD2|TRBJ2-1|TRBV24-1
CATSEGTSGSNEQFF
TGTGCCACCAGTGAGGGGACTAGCGGGAGTAATGAGCAGTTCTTC
>-|-|TRBJ2-1|TRBV28
CASVIRGLANNEQFF
TGTGCCAGCGTAATACGGGGACTGGCTAACAATGAGCAGTTCTTC
>-|-|TRBJ2-1|TRBV21-1
CASSKDCGLAGLSSYNEQFF
TGTGCCAGCAGCAAAGATTGTGGACTAGCGGGACTGAGCTCCTACAATGAGCAGTTCTTC
>few|-|TRBJ1-6|TRBV3-1/TRBV3-2
CASSTRNSPLHF
TGTGCCAGCAGCACGAGAAATTCACCCCTCCACTTT
>-|-|TRBJ2-7|TRBV7-2
CASSSQGSWEQYF
TGTGCCAGCAGCTCCCAGGGGTCTTGGGAGCAGTACTTC
>-|-|TRBJ2-7|TRBV2
CASSEDGGSGSYEQYF
TGTGCCAGCAGTGAAGACGGGGGTTCGGGGTCCTACGAGCAGTACTTC
>-|TRBD2|TRBJ2-3|TRBV3-1/TRBV3-2
CASSPSGRRTDTQYF
TGTGCCAGCAGCCCTAGCGGGAGGCGCACAGATACGCAGTATTTT
>-|TRBD2|TRBJ2-4|TRBV7-9
CASSPRLAGGQIAKNIQYF
TGTGCCAGCAGCCCACGCCTAGCGGGGGGCCAGATAGCCAAAAACATTCAGTACTTC
>-|-|TRBJ1-2|TRBV24-1
CATSTGSYGYTF
TGTGCCACCAGTACAGGGAGCTATGGCTACACCTTC
>-|TRBD2|TRBJ2-6|TRBV4-3
CASSPSQRGSGSGANVLTF
TGCGCCAGCAGCCCTAGCCAGCGGGGCTCGGGGTCTGGGGCCAACGTCCTGACTTTC
>-|TRBD1|TRBJ1-2|TRBV9
CASSVETGEGYTF
TGTGCCAGCAGCGTAGAAACAGGGGAAGGCTACACCTTC
>-|-|TRBJ1-3|TRBV7-9
CASSLPGNTIYF
TGTGCCAGCAGCTTACCAGGGAATACCATATATTTT
>-|-|TRBJ2-7|TRBV15
CATSSSRAGNKILFSYEQYF
TGTGCCACCAGCAGTTCCCGGGCAGGGAACAAGATCCTTTTCTCCTACGAGCAGTACTTC
>-|-|TRBJ2-2|TRBV9
CASSVGRGTVITGELFF
TGTGCCAGCAGCGTTGGTCGGGGTACAGTTATCACCGGGGAGCTGTTTTTT
>-|TRBD2|TRBJ2-3|TRBV4-3
CASSQDVIAGGFTDTQYF
TGCGCCAGCAGCCAAGATGTCATAGCGGGGGGATTTACAGATACGCAGTATTTT
>-|TRBD1|TRBJ2-5|TRBV11-3
CASSPRLGQTLQETQYF
TGTGCCAGCAGCCCCCGCTTGGGACAGACATTACAAGAGACCCAGTACTTC
>once|-|TRBJ2-7|TRBV5-5
CASSLDRNLGVEYF
TGTGCCAGCAGCTTGGACAGGAATCTAGGGGTTGAGTACTTC
>-|TRBD1|TRBJ2-1|TRBV27
CASSFLGTGVSNEQFF
TGTGCCAGCAGTTTTTTGGGGACAGGGGTTAGTAATGAGCAGTTCTTC
>-|-|TRBJ1-1|TRBV19
CASSAQGWAEAFF
TGTGCCAGTAGCGCGCAGGGCTGGGCTGAAGCTTTCTTT